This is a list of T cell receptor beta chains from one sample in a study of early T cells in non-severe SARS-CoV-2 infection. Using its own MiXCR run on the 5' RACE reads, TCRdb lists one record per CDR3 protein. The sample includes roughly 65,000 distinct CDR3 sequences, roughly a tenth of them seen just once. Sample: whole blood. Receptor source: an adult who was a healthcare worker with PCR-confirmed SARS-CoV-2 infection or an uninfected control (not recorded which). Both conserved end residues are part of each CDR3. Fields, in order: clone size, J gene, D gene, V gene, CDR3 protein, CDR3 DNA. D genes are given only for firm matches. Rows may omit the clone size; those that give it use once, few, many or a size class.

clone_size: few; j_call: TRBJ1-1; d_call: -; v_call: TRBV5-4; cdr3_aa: CASSQTGTGNTEAFF; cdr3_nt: TGTGCCAGCAGCCAAACCGGGACGGGGAACACTGAAGCTTTCTTT
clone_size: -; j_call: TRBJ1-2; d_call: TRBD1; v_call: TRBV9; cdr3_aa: CAESPGQEGWGYTF; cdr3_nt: TGTGCAGAGTCCCCGGGACAGGAAGGGTGGGGCTACACCTTC
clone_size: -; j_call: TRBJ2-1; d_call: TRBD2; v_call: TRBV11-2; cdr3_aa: CASSLVRGLVVNEQFF; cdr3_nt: TGTGCCAGCAGCTTAGTACGGGGACTAGTTGTCAATGAGCAGTTCTTC
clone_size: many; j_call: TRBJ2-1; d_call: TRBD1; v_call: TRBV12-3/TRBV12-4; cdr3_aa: CASRQTGVEQFF; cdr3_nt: TGTGCCAGCAGGCAGACAGGGGTTGAGCAGTTCTTC
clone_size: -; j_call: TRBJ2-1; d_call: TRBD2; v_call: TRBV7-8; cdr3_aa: CASSSTPRTSGFHNEQFF; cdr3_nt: TGTGCCAGCAGCTCTACCCCGCGGACTAGCGGATTCCACAATGAGCAGTTCTTC
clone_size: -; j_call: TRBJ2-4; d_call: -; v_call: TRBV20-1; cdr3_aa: CSAGDLRDIQYF; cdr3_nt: TGCAGTGCTGGGGATTTGAGAGACATTCAGTACTTC
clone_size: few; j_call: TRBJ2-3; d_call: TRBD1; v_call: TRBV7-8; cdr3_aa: CASSSRQGIDTQYF; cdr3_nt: TGTGCCAGCAGCTCCCGACAGGGAATCGATACGCAGTATTTT
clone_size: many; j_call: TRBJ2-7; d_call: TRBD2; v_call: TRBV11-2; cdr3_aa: CASSWGARVGISGRPLSYEQYF; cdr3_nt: TGTGCCAGCAGCTGGGGGGCCAGGGTAGGGATTAGCGGGAGGCCCCTCTCATACGAGCAGTACTTC
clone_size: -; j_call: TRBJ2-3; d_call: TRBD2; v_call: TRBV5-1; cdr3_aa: CASSSTSGTDTQYF; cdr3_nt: TGCGCCAGCAGTTCGACTAGCGGAACAGATACGCAGTATTTT
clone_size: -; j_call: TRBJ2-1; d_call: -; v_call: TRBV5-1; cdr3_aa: CANRSSIDEQFF; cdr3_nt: TGCGCCAACAGGTCTAGCATCGATGAGCAGTTCTTC
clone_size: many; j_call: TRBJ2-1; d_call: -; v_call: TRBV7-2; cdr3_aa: CASSPPLVHNEQFF; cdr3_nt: TGTGCCAGCAGCCCACCACTAGTCCACAATGAGCAGTTCTTC
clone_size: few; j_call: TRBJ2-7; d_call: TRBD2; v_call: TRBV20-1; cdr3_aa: CSARLAGVLQYF; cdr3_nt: TGCAGTGCAAGACTAGCGGGAGTCCTGCAGTACTTC
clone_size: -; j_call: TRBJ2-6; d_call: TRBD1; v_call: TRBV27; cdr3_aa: CASKTGGSGANVLTF; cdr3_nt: TGTGCCAGCAAGACAGGGGGCTCTGGGGCCAACGTCCTGACTTTC
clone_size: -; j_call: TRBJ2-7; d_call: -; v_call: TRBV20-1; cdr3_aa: CSAPETDPYEQYF; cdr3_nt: TGCAGTGCTCCCGAGACAGATCCCTACGAGCAGTACTTC
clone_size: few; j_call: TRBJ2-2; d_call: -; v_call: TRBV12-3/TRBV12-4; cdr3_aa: CASSLAVGELFF; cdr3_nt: TGTGCCAGCAGTTTAGCGGTCGGGGAGCTGTTTTTT
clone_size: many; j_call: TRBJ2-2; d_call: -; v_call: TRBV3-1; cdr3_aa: CASSPDPGEGGELFF; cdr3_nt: TGTGCCAGCAGCCCTGACCCAGGGGAAGGCGGGGAGCTGTTTTTT
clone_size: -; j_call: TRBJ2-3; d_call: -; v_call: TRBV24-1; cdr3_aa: CATSDWSSTDTQYF; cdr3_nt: TGTGCCACCAGTGATTGGTCCTCCACAGATACGCAGTATTTT
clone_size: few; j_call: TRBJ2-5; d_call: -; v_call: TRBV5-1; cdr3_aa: CASSNLGARETQYF; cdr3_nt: TGCGCCAGCAGCAACCTAGGTGCGCGGGAGACCCAGTACTTC
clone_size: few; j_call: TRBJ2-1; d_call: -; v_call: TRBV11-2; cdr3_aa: CASSPFVRDEQFF; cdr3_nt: TGTGCCAGCAGCCCCTTCGTTCGGGATGAGCAGTTCTTC
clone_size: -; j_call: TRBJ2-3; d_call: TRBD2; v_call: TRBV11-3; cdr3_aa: CASSIGLAGGDTQYF; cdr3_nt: TGTGCCAGCAGCATAGGACTAGCGGGAGGTGATACGCAGTATTTT
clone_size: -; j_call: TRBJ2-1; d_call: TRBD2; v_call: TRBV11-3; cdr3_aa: CASSKVAGSYNEQFF; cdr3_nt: TGTGCCAGCAGCAAGGTAGCGGGGTCCTACAATGAGCAGTTCTTC
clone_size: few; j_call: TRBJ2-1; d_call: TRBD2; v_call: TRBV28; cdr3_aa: CASSLSLAGGSEQFF; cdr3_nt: TGTGCCAGCAGTTTGTCGCTAGCGGGAGGAAGTGAGCAGTTCTTC
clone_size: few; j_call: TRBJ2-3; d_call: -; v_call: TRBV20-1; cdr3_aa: CSVNAGSTDTQYF; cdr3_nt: TGCAGTGTCAACGCCGGGAGCACAGATACGCAGTATTTT
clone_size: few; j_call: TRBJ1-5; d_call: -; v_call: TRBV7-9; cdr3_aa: CASSLAGDQPQHF; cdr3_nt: TGTGCCAGCAGCTTAGCAGGCGACCAGCCCCAGCATTTT
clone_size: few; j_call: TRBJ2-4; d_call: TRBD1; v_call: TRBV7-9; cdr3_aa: CASSLARGQELF; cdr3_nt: TGTGCCAGCAGCTTAGCGCGGGGACAGGAGCTCTTC
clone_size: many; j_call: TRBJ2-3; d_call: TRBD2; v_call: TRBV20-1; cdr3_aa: CSARSFRREGTDTQYF; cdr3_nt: TGCAGTGCTAGATCCTTCCGGCGGGAGGGCACAGATACGCAGTATTTT
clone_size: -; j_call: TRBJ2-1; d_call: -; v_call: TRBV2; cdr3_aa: CASSEFVNEQFF; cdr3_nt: TGTGCCAGCAGTGAATTTGTAAATGAGCAGTTCTTC
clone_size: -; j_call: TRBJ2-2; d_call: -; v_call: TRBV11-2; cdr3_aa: CASSSDTGELFF; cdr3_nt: TGTGCCAGCAGCAGTGACACCGGGGAGCTGTTTTTT
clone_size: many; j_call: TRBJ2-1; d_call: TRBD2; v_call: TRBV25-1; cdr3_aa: CASSPIAGRGNNEQFF; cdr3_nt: TGTGCCAGCAGTCCAATAGCGGGGAGAGGTAACAATGAGCAGTTCTTC